This T cell receptor beta chain originates from a study of T cell responses to AZD1222 COVID-19 vaccine. Study results and caveats: Vaccine-related CD4 TCRs covered spike, predominating at 160-218 and 743-854. Increased Spike-specific TCR breadth and depth were observed after two AZD1222 doses.

The protocol was immunoSEQ multiplex PCR, while the TCRdb copy is restricted to in-frame clones and leaves out a portion. Among approximately 120,000 clones listed, about 79% were seen once. Pooled samples include second doses given at about 4 or 12 weeks. On this clone: Its antigen remains unknown.

The CDR3 has 16 amino acids. Deletions cut 4 bases from V and 6 bases from J, with 19 bases between. The germline V gene has CDR1 WSHSY and CDR2 SAAADI. The sequences come from peripheral blood, collected 28 days after the second AZD1222 dose. This clonotype was obtained from an adult who received the AZD1222 COVID-19 vaccine. This chain joins TRBV10-2 and TRBJ1-5; D is perhaps TRBD1 (6 bases). The CDR3: CASSVSLGGLGQPQHF. The CDR3 nucleotides are TGCGCCAGCAGTGTGAGTCTTGGGGGGCTCGGTCAGCCCCAGCATTTT.